Listed here is a single T cell receptor beta chain. The data were taken from a study of OX40 agonist ivuxolimab in advanced cancers. Across the study: A history of anti-PD-1, anti-PD-L1 or anti-CTLA-4 therapy was acceptable, and 40% had some. One patient with hepatocellular carcinoma and two with cutaneous melanoma, three in all, had partial responses.

The assay was immunoSEQ multiplex PCR, and TCRdb's table has in-frame clones only and misses some. Seen here are 40,000 to 45,000 clones, around nine tenths observed once, and the top ten hold less than 15%. The material was CD4+ or CD8+ T cells sorted from blood, obtained in a trial of the OX40 agonist ivuxolimab. The source of this sequence is an adult with an advanced solid tumor such as melanoma, head and neck, liver or kidney cancer.

CDR3 sequence (DNA): TGTGCCAGTAGTATAATCCGGGGCTCCTACGAGCAGTACTTC. Protein sequence: CASSIIRGSYEQYF. V and J are TRBV19 and TRBJ2-7, with D possibly TRBD2 on 5 matching bases. Germline CDR1 LNHDA, CDR2 SQIVND (reference sequence). This CDR3 contains 14 residues. V was pared by 2 bases and J by 0 bases, with 8 bases between.